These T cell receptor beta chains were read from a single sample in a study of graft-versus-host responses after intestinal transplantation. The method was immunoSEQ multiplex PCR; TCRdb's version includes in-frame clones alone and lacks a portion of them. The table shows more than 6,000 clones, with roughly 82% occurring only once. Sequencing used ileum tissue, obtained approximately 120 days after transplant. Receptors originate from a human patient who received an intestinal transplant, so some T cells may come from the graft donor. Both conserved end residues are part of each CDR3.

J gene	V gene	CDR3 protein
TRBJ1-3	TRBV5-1	CASSLASGGAWDTIYF
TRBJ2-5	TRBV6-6	CASCPGTSGAETQYF
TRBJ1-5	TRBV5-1	CASSLDRNQPQHF
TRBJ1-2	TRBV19	CASSKQTVLIYGYTF
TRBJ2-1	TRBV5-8	CASSLDRGNYNEQFF
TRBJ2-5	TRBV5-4	CASSLKESQETQYF
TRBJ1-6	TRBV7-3	CASSRQGGNSPLHF
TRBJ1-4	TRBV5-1	CASSLGAGTNEKLFF
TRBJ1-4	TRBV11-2	CASSSTYRGPGRSSEKLFF
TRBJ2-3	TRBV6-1	CASSEVGTGTQYF
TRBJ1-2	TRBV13	CASSLRRGPFGYTF
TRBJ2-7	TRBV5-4	CASSLGGTPFEQYF
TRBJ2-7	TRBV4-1	CASSQEGYGTSPTEQYF
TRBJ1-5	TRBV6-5	CASSYDRWGNQPQHF
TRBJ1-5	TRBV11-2	CATLGGTSCDQPQHF
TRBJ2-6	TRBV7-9	CASSFLFRSEAFGANVLTF
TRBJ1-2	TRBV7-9	CASSPESRNYGYTF
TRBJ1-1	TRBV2	CASSPTYRLQGAEAFF
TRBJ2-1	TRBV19	CASSLTAGAQNEQFF
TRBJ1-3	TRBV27	CASSLSGQGRNTIYF
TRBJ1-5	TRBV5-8	CASSLYRLSNQPQHF
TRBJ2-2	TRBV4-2	CASSQGGKDTGELFF
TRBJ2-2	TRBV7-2	CASSLPQGSTGELFF
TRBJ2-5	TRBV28	CASSRLGTEETQYF
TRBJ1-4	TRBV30	CAWSGRESAEKLFF
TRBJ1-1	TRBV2	CASSVGRSTEAFF